This T cell receptor beta chain was obtained from a study of blood T cell repertoires in COVID-19. Whole-study context: The samples span acute and convalescent COVID-19 from the United States, Italy and Spain. T cells, B-cell-depleted T cells, or PBMCs supplied cDNA or gDNA.

In the source study's methods: Reference gene primers were amplified, and this amplification served to estimate nucleated cell counts. Profiling relied on immunoSEQ multiplex PCR, and the TCRdb table lists in-frame clones only, not all of them. D and trimming come from the DNA, and the V and J calls and clone size come from that table. Here the sample spans about 200,000 clones, 88% being singletons. This TCR was sampled from a man aged 35-49 years with active or convalescent COVID-19. Input material: peripheral blood.

The CDR3 region has the DNA TGTGCCAGCAGCTTACAGGGGGCTGGGACCGGGGAGCTGTTTTTT. Its translation is CASSLQGAGTGELFF. The chain employs TRBV5-5 and TRBJ2-2, with 9 bases lining up with TRBD1. Germline V gene sequence: CDR1 SGHKS, CDR2 YYEKEE (reference sequence). Trimming cost V 2 bases and J 5 bases; bases outside gene matches: 4. CDR3 length equals 15 residues.